The source of this TCR beta chain is a study of cytotoxic CD8 clonotypes in ibrutinib-treated CLL (TCRdb year 2021). With respect to the entire study: In this cohort, some 16 patients were treatment-naive and 11 to 12 were relapsed/refractory, while about 17 had unmutated IGHV. Of the 90 or so participants in the trial, about 25 had longitudinal samples available. An average of roughly 270,000 productive templates and some 100,000 productive rearrangements was obtained per sample. Patients were still on ibrutinib when every remission and progressive disease sample was collected. Response samples were taken after a median of around 13 months on treatment, ranging from about 6 to 40 months. Cryopreserved peripheral blood mononuclear cells were collected at three points: before therapy, at response, and at either sustained remission or disease progression. Partial responses were observed in about 25 patients and complete responses in 2; after a median follow-up of roughly 62 months, remission was maintained in approximately 14 patients and progression was observed in about twelve.

The time point label for this specimen denotes: progressive disease on ibrutinib. For TCR beta library preparation, approximately 2 micrograms of genomic DNA were extracted from the cryopreserved PBMCs. Longitudinal blood samples from CLL patients on ibrutinib monotherapy underwent high-throughput TCR beta sequencing. The patients were enrolled in a single-center, open-label phase 2 trial of ibrutinib monotherapy. Cut back by 3 bases and 1 base, the V and J ends lie 8 bases apart. As encoded in the germline V gene (reference sequence), CDR1 is MNHNY while CDR2 is SVGAGI. The CDR3 covers 14 residues, taking in both the cysteine and the phenylalanine. Here the CDR3 DNA is all that survives: 42 bases in frame from base 1. This clone has just one count. This receptor's antigen is unknown. No much larger clone exists at a distance of one base, and base qualities are not known. On the study overall, not on this receptor specifically: Public clonotypes were rare and either shrank or stayed stable during treatment, and the rise in clonality at ibrutinib response reflected expansion of private clonotypes. Clonality rose at ibrutinib response, remained stable during sustained remission, and dropped back toward baseline at progression. Baseline clonality was found to be higher than that of age-matched healthy donors and was strongly correlated with circulating CD8+ T-cell counts. Lymph node repertoires were not examined, and the timing of sampling was not matched between patients in sustained remission and those whose disease progressed.

A MiSeq instrument was used for deep resolution sequencing, which targeted depths ranging from 1 in 1 million up to 1 in 200,000 T cells, with coverage averaging 10x for each clonotype. TCR beta libraries were generated with the immunoSEQ hsTCRB Kit. The study's own analysis went as follows. The data were analyzed with ImmunoSEQ Analyzer and ImmunoSEQ Data Assistant, and V, D and J gene assignments followed IMGT definitions. Clonality, which ranges from 0 to 1, was calculated as one minus the normalized Shannon entropy of productive rearrangement frequencies. Only overrepresented clonotypes making up at least 0.05% of the repertoire of each patient were included in the public clonotype analysis. Approximately 14 age-matched healthy donor repertoires from immuneACCESS served as clonality controls. TCRdb stores this immuneACCESS table with in-frame sequences only. Part of the clones is absent; in the studies checked, under half of the shortfall reflects unresolved V genes, and no reason is known for the rest. V and J calls and clone size follow that table, whereas D and trimming were derived from the DNA. The table for this sample lists about 300,000 clones; 76% of them were counted only once. Clones ranked in the top ten supply approximately 5.1% of the sample.

The clonotype originates from a human donor with chronic lymphocytic leukemia. Sequenced here: PBMCs, sampled at disease progression, from a patient treated with ibrutinib. The V and J segments used are TRBV6-6 and TRBJ2-3; a weak D assignment points to TRBD2 (5 bases agree). The nucleotides are TGTGCCAGCAGTTATGGGCGGGGCACAGATACGCAGTATTTT. It specifies CASSYGRGTDTQYF.